The 22 T cell receptor beta chains reported below all come from one sample, sequenced in a study of T cells in Graves' hyperthyroidism and ophthalmopathy. Using RNA transcripts as the source, TCR beta CDR3 regions were amplified. The primer set for the first-round RT-PCR of the TCR CDR3 was HTBI. Via MiXCR, TCRdb re-called the multiplex PCR reads, giving one row per CDR3 protein. This table has 550,000 to 650,000 distinct CDR3 sequences, approximately 13% appearing once. What was sequenced was blood. Source of these receptors: a woman in her 30s with Graves' hyperthyroidism that later progressed to Graves' ophthalmopathy.

This clonotype was seen at least ten times. This rearrangement joins TRBV7-9 to TRBJ2-1, with D possibly being TRBD1 (5 bases). Trimming took 7 bases from V and 8 from J, leaving 12 bases between them. CDR3 size: 12 residues. The germline CDR1 and CDR2 sequences are SEHNR and FQNEAQ (reference sequence). CDR3 loop: CASTDSKDEQFF. The CDR3 DNA is TGTGCCAGCACCGACAGCAAAGATGAGCAGTTCTTC.

There are a few counts of this clonotype. The CDR3 reads CSVVGLNTGELFF. The CDR3 DNA is TGCAGCGTCGTGGGACTGAACACCGGGGAGCTGTTTTTT. The chain has TRBV29-1 and TRBJ2-2; D is possibly TRBD2 (6 bases). The germline gives CDR1 SQVTM, CDR2 ANQGSEA. Trimming left V 6 bases short and J 1 base short, with 9 bases between. The CDR3 is 13 residues long.

The table lists this clonotype with many counts. The V call is TRBV19, the J call TRBJ2-3, with 10 bases matching TRBD1. The germline V gene encodes CDR1 LNHDA and CDR2 SQIVND (reference sequence). This CDR3 has 16 residues. V was pared by 5 bases and J by 2 bases, with 7 bases of the junction left unmatched. CDR3 loop: CASSGTGQGYTDTQYF. Here the CDR3 DNA reads TGTGCCAGTAGTGGTACGGGACAGGGGTACACAGATACGCAGTATTTT. The full variable domain, rest sourced from reference TRBV19 and TRBJ2-3, is DGGITQSPKYLFRKEGQNVTLSCEQNLNHDAMYWYRQDPGQGLRLIYYSQIVNDFQKGDIAEGYSVSREKKESFPLTVTSAQKNPTAFYLCASSGTGQGYTDTQYFGPGTRLTVL.

This clonotype came up many times. The J gene is TRBJ2-7, the V gene TRBV10-3, with D perhaps being TRBD1 or TRBD2 (6 bases each). The germline V and J ends were trimmed by 7 bases and 7 bases, with 14 bases remaining between them. Germline V gives CDR1 ENHRY, CDR2 SYGVKD. CDR3 size: 12 residues. This chain's CDR3 is CAIKDSGSEQYF. Written as DNA, the CDR3 is TGTGCCATCAAGGACAGCGGGTCTGAGCAGTACTTC.

The table lists this clonotype with many counts. The chain employs TRBV2 and TRBJ2-2; TRBD2 matches 10 bases. With V trimmed by 5 bases and J by 3 bases, 6 bases remained unmatched. Germline CDR1 and CDR2: SNHLY and FYNNEI. CDR3 length: 16 residues. The CDR3 DNA is TGTGCCAGCAGTCTAGCGGGGGCCGGGGACACCGGGGAGCTGTTTTTT. This codes for CASSLAGAGDTGELFF.

There are many counts of this clonotype. The chain links TRBV3-1 to TRBJ1-5, with unresolved D. Trimming took off 1 base at V and 7 bases at J, with 8 bases between the two ends. Germline V lookup: CDR1 LGHDT, CDR2 YNNKEL (reference sequence). The CDR3 loop spans 13 amino acids. DNA of the CDR3: TGTGCCAGCAGCCAAGTCTTAGGGCAGCCCCAGCATTTT. As protein: CASSQVLGQPQHF.

This clonotype showed up just a few times. The rearrangement uses TRBV27 and TRBJ2-5, with D tentatively TRBD1 or TRBD2 (5 bases each). Germline V gene sequence: CDR1 MNHEY, CDR2 SMNVEV (reference sequence). The V end lost 3 bases, the J end lost 7 bases, and 18 bases lay between the germline ends. The CDR3 runs 15 residues. The CDR3 here is CASSFPLQGRGTQYF. CDR3 sequence (DNA): TGTGCCAGCAGTTTCCCCCTTCAGGGCCGGGGGACCCAGTACTTC.

This clonotype was recorded a few times. This chain connects TRBV19 to TRBJ2-5; maybe TRBD2 (5 bases). V dropped 4 bases and J dropped 6 bases, with 12 bases sitting between them. The CDR3 contains 13 residues. CDR1 and CDR2 (germline): LNHDA, SQIVND (reference sequence). CDR3 nucleotide sequence: TGTGCCAGTAGTACCGGGGAGTGGAAGACCCAGTACTTC. Translating gives CASSTGEWKTQYF.

This clonotype was recorded at least ten times. This chain joins TRBV19 and TRBJ2-1; TRBD2 aligns across 10 bases. This CDR3 comprises 15 residues. Trimming at V came to 5 bases and at J to 10 bases, leaving 11 bases not matched to a gene. Germline values: CDR1 LNHDA, CDR2 SQIVND (reference sequence). CDR3 DNA: TGTGCCAGTAGTCCCCAGCGGGAGGGTTGGGGCGAGCAGTTCTTC. Its protein product is CASSPQREGWGEQFF.

Ten or more counts support this clonotype. The chain recombines TRBV28 with TRBJ2-7; D gene unclear. With 2 bases removed from V and 0 bases from J, the gap between germline ends came to 11 bases. This CDR3 comprises 15 residues. Germline values: CDR1 MDHEN, CDR2 SYDVKM. The CDR3, as DNA: TGTGCCAGCAGTTTAAGCCAGGCGTTCTCCTACGAGCAGTACTTC. Translated, it gives CASSLSQAFSYEQYF.

This clonotype has at least ten counts. This chain connects TRBV24-1 to TRBJ2-3; D is unresolved. Germline CDR1 KGHDR, CDR2 SFDVKD. V dropped 0 bases and J dropped 0 bases, with 3 bases sitting between them. This CDR3 region has 14 residues. CDR3 sequence: CATSDLRSTDTQYF. The CDR3 DNA sequence: TGTGCCACCAGTGATTTGCGTAGCACAGATACGCAGTATTTT.

This clonotype was found many times. This chain connects TRBV7-2 to TRBJ2-4; TRBD2 matches at 8 bases. The V and J ends lost 2 bases and 3 bases, in that order; junction bases with no gene match: 9. The CDR3 runs 17 residues. Germline assignment: CDR1 SGHTA and CDR2 FQGNSA. The CDR3: CASSLLPGGLGKNIQYF. CDR3 coding DNA: TGTGCCAGCAGCTTATTGCCGGGGGGGTTAGGCAAAAACATTCAGTACTTC. Combining the CDR3 with reference TRBV7-2 and TRBJ2-4 gives the whole variable domain GAGVSQSPSNKVTEKGKDVELRCDPISGHTALYWYRQSLGQGLEFLIYFQGNSAPDKSGLPSDRFSAERTGGSVSTLTIQRTQQEDSAVYLCASSLLPGGLGKNIQYFGAGTRLSVL.

This clonotype was recorded at least ten times. The rearrangement links TRBV10-3 to TRBJ2-7, with 8 bases lining up with TRBD2. V lost 0 bases and J lost 4; bases outside the gene matches: 5. Germline V CDR1 and CDR2: ENHRY, SYGVKD. The CDR3 totals 15 residues. The CDR3 region has the DNA TGTGCCATCAGTGAGTCTCCGGGAGGGGGGTACGAGCAGTACTTC. Its protein product is CAISESPGGGYEQYF.

This clonotype was found many times. The CDR3 bases are TGCAGTGCTAGAGATGGGGGGACAGGGTCGGACGAGCAGTACTTC. It codes for CSARDGGTGSDEQYF. V and J are TRBV20-1 and TRBJ2-7; 9 nucleotides line up with TRBD1. The germline V gene encodes CDR1 DFQATT and CDR2 SNEGSKA (reference sequence). J lost 5 bases, V lost 0 bases, and 8 bases had no gene match. This CDR3 comprises 15 residues.

Notes on this clonotype: One base away lies a much larger clone, so this may be a sequencing read error. V and J are TRBV5-5 and TRBJ2-7, with D hard to call. Germline V lookup: CDR1 SGHKS, CDR2 YYEKEE (reference sequence). The CDR3 is made up of 16 amino acids. V lost 1 base and J 4 bases, leaving 18 bases between the germline ends. The CDR3 DNA sequence: TGTGCCAGCAGCTTGACCGTCCCCACGGTTAGGTACGAGCAGTACTTC. Translated: CASSLTVPTVRYEQYF.

This clonotype has at least ten counts. The chain is built from TRBV15 and TRBJ2-7; 10 nucleotides line up with TRBD2. The CDR3 runs to 18 residues. In germline, CDR1 is LNHNV, CDR2 YYDKDF (reference sequence). J lost 5 bases, V lost 0 bases, and 13 bases had no gene match. The CDR3 loop reads CATSRDLGGGLAGDEQYF. The CDR3, as DNA: TGTGCCACCAGCAGAGATCTAGGGGGCGGGCTAGCGGGAGACGAGCAGTACTTC.

This clonotype was picked up a small number of times. The chain employs TRBV7-9 and TRBJ2-3; 13 bases agree with TRBD2. The V gene end was trimmed by 2 bases and the J gene end by 6 bases; junction bases not matched to a gene: 20. The CDR3 extends over 21 amino acids. Germline V gene lookup returns CDR1 SEHNR and CDR2 FQNEAQ (reference sequence). This CDR3 is CASSLRVLHQTSGRPGDTQYF. The CDR3 bases are TGTGCCAGCAGCTTAAGGGTTCTCCACCAGACTAGCGGGAGGCCGGGGGATACGCAGTATTTT. The variable domain in full, with the rest retrieved from reference TRBV7-9 and TRBJ2-3, is DTGVSQNPRHKITKRGQNVTFRCDPISEHNRLYWYRQTLGQGPEFLTYFQNEAQLEKSRLLSDRFSAERPKGSFSTLEIQRTEQGDSAMYLCASSLRVLHQTSGRPGDTQYFGPGTRLTVL.

This clonotype was seen ten or more times. The V gene is TRBV29-1, the J gene TRBJ2-3; D unclear. Germline V gene sequence: CDR1 SQVTM, CDR2 ANQGSEA. The CDR3 consists of 13 residues. V lost 6 bases and J 2 bases, leaving 12 bases between the germline ends. For the CDR3, the DNA is TGCAGCGTCCGGTCTCGACTCACAGATACGCAGTATTTT. Protein: CSVRSRLTDTQYF.

This clonotype was seen ten or more times. This chain connects TRBV11-1 to TRBJ2-5; 7 nucleotides match TRBD1. V was pared by 10 bases and J by 3 bases, with 5 bases of the junction left unmatched. The CDR3 extends over 12 amino acids. The germline CDR1 and CDR2 sequences are SGHAT and FQDESV (reference sequence). CDR3 in DNA: TGTGCCACCGGGACAGAAGAAGAGACCCAGTACTTC. It yields the protein CATGTEEETQYF. The full variable domain, with the rest looked up from reference TRBV11-1 and TRBJ2-5, is EAEVAQSPRYKITEKSQAVAFWCDPISGHATLYWYRQILGQGPELLVQFQDESVVDDSQLPKDRFSAERLKGVDSTLKIQPAELGDSAMYLCATGTEEETQYFGPGTRLLVL.

The V and J genes are TRBV20-1 and TRBJ2-4, with D perhaps matching TRBD1 or TRBD2 (7 bases each). The CDR3 is 15 amino acids. Looked up from germline, CDR1 is DFQATT and CDR2 is SNEGSKA (reference sequence). V shed 0 bases and J shed 8 bases, with 17 bases lying between them. For the CDR3, the DNA is TGCAGTGCTAGAGAAGACGGCAGGGGGGGGGACATTCAGTACTTC. It encodes CSAREDGRGGDIQYF.

The table lists this clonotype with many counts. The rearrangement uses TRBV3-1 and TRBJ2-7; D ambiguous. Germline CDR1 reads LGHDT; CDR2 reads YNNKEL (reference sequence). CDR3 length: 14 amino acids. Trimming shortened V by 0 bases and J by 6 bases, and 12 bases separated the two germline ends. The CDR3, as DNA: TGTGCCAGCAGCCAAGAAAATAGATTGGGCGAGCAGTACTTC. Amino acids: CASSQENRLGEQYF.

This clonotype was counted many times. The rearrangement joins TRBV28 to TRBJ1-2; D remains ambiguous. The germline gives CDR1 MDHEN, CDR2 SYDVKM. The CDR3 loop spans 13 amino acids. The V end lost 5 bases, the J end lost 4 bases, and 11 bases lay between the germline ends. Written as DNA, the CDR3 is TGTGCCAGCAGTATACCGGGATCCTATGGCTACACCTTC. Translation: CASSIPGSYGYTF.